This T cell receptor (beta chain) is drawn from a study of regulatory T cells in long-lasting Graves disease. Study at large: Antithyroid drugs had been taken by newly diagnosed Graves' patients for under 3 months.

The table lists this clonotype with a few counts. The antigen is unknown. In germline, CDR1 is ENHRY, CDR2 SYGVKD. V dropped 4 bases and J dropped 0 bases, with 10 bases sitting between them. The CDR3 totals 16 residues. Study-wide results and caveats: Whereas 1,000 or so public clonotypes were shared by new patients, persistent patients shared more, at over 2,500.

Both iRepertoire HTBI primers and Arm-PCR of CDR3 regions were used to build the TCR beta libraries. TCRdb recomputed calls from the multiplex PCR reads with MiXCR, one row per CDR3 protein. The sample lists 350,000 to 500,000 distinct CDR3 sequences, over 15% seen once, with about 11% in the top ten. The time point denotes: newly diagnosed GD, antithyroid drugs for less than 3 months. The TCR library was prepared using RNA isolated from PBMCs. The data were also submitted as part of a second study, on T cells in Graves' hyperthyroidism and ophthalmopathy. This second report adds: The primer set for the first-round RT-PCR of the TCR CDR3 was HTBI. Most expanded thyroid clonotypes above 0.001 recurred in blood.

Material: peripheral blood mononuclear cells (PBMCs), obtained at new diagnosis, from a patient treated with antithyroid drugs. This clonotype was sampled from a woman in her thirties with Graves disease. This sequence joins TRBV10-3 and TRBJ2-6; possibly TRBD1 or TRBD2 for D (5 bases each). As DNA, the CDR3 is TGTGCCATCAGTGGAATGGGGGACTCTGGGGCCAACGTCCTGACTTTC. Translated: CAISGMGDSGANVLTF.